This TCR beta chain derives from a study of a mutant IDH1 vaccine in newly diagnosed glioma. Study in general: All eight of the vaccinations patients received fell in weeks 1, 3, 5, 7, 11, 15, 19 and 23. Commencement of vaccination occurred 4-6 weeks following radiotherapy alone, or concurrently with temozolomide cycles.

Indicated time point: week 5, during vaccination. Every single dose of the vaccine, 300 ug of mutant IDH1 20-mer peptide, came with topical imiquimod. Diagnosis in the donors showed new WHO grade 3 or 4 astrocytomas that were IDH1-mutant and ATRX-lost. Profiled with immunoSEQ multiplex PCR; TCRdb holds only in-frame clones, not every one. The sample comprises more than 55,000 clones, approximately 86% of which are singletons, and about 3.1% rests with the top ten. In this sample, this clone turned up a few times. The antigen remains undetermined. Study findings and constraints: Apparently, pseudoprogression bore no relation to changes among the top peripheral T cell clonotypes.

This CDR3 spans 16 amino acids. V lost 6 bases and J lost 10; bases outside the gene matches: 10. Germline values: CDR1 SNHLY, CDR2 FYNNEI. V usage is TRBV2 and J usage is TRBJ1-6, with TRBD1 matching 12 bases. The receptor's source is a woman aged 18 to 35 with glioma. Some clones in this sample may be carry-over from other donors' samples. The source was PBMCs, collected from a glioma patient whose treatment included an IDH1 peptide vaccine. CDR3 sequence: CASRGGTGGYGSPLHF. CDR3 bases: TGTGCCAGCAGGGGCGGGACAGGGGGCTACGGCTCACCCCTCCACTTT.